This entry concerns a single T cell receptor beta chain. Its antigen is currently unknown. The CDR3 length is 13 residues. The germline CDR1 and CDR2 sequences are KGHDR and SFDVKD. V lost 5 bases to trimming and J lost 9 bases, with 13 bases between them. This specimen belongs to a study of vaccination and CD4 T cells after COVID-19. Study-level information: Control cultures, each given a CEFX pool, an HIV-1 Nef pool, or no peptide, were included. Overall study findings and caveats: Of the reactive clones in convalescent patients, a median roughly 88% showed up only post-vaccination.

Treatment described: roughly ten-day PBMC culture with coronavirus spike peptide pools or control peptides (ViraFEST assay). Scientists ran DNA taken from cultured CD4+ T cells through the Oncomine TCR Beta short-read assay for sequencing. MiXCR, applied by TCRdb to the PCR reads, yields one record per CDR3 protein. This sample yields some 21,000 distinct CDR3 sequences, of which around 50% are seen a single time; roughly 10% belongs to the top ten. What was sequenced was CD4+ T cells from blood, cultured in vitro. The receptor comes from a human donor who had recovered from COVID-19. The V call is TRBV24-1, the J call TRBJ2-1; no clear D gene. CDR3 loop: CATSVGSSGEQFF. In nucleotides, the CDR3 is TGTGCCACCAGTGTAGGCAGCTCGGGTGAGCAGTTCTTC.